This T cell receptor beta chain appears in the sequencing data of a study of naive and memory T cell subsets. The study's findings and limits: Over 95% of naive TCR sequences appeared only once after error correction, unlike memory subsets. A few larger clonotypes appeared in naive repertoires, especially CD8, possibly memory cells re-expressing CD45RA. Each distinct alpha or beta sequence counts as one clonotype.

Sequential positive selection took CD4 T cells first, then CD8 T cells. The beta constant-region primer was an equimolar mix of two oligonucleotides covering TRBC1 and TRBC2. Four rounds of PCR amplified the ligated cDNA using nested alpha and beta constant-region primers plus SP2. Ligation attached a single-stranded oligonucleotide with a 12-nucleotide UMI and the SP2 primer to the cDNA 3' end. From the UMI-ligation and nested PCR reads, TCRdb called clonotypes with MiXCR, one entry per CDR3 protein. The sample contains 120,000 to 150,000 distinct CDR3 sequences, approximately 24% of which appear only once. This clonotype was seen only a few times. Its antigen is currently unknown. This CDR3 is built from 17 residues. CDR1 and CDR2 (germline): SGHRS, YFSETQ. V was pared by 0 bases and J by 6 bases, with 11 bases of the junction left unmatched.

V usage is TRBV5-1 and J usage is TRBJ2-5; 10 nucleotides agree with TRBD2. The clonotype originates from a human donor in good health. Sequences were obtained from naive CD4+ T cells from blood. CDR3 region: CASSLAPPGLASKTQYF. The CDR3 nucleotides read TGCGCCAGCAGCTTGGCTCCACCGGGACTAGCGTCTAAGACCCAGTACTTC.